Listed below are T cell receptor beta chains from one sample, sequenced in a study of cytomegalovirus exposure and HLA in healthy donors. Assay used: immunoSEQ multiplex PCR; TCRdb lists only in-frame clones, some missing. This table has about 160,000 clones, roughly 84% appearing once. Input material: PBMCs. All receptors derive from a man between 18 and 29 years old in good health and CMV-seropositive. Each CDR3 is given with its conserved first and last residue. The D gene is left open where the match is weak. Rows may omit the clone size; those that give it use once, few, many or a size class.

abundance	d_gene	v_gene	j_gene	CDR3aa	CDR3nt
NA	NA	TRBV19	TRBJ1-1	CASTGNTEAFF	TGTGCCAGTACGGGGAACACTGAAGCTTTCTTT
NA	NA	TRBV5-8	TRBJ1-6	CASSLGTAENSPLHF	TGTGCCAGCAGCTTGGGGACAGCGGAGAATTCACCCCTCCACTTT
NA	TRBD2	TRBV6-4	TRBJ2-1	CASSDSASGGATEQFF	TGTGCCAGCAGTGACTCGGCTAGCGGGGGGGCCACTGAGCAGTTCTTC
NA	TRBD2	TRBV10-3	TRBJ2-2	CATNLGGTGELFF	TGTGCCACCAACTTGGGGGGGACCGGGGAGCTGTTTTTT
NA	TRBD1	TRBV9	TRBJ2-1	CASSGGTGEPYNEQFF	TGTGCCAGCAGCGGCGGGACAGGGGAGCCTTACAATGAGCAGTTCTTC
NA	TRBD1	TRBV4-2	TRBJ2-7	CASSQTGGVYEQYF	TGTGCCAGCAGCCAAACAGGGGGCGTCTACGAGCAGTACTTC
NA	TRBD1	TRBV19	TRBJ1-1	CASNQGTGLNTEAFF	TGTGCCAGTAATCAGGGGACAGGGTTAAACACTGAAGCTTTCTTT
NA	TRBD2	TRBV5-1	TRBJ2-7	CASSLDFGGGAVEQYF	TGCGCCAGCAGCTTGGATTTCGGCGGGGGGGCCGTCGAGCAGTACTTC
NA	NA	TRBV19	TRBJ1-2	CASSIPGRGRYTF	TGTGCCAGTAGTATCCCCGGTCGGGGAAGGTACACCTTC
NA	NA	TRBV7-8	TRBJ1-1	CASSLDRENTEAFF	TGTGCCAGCAGCTTAGACAGGGAGAACACTGAAGCTTTCTTT
NA	TRBD1	TRBV11-2	TRBJ1-1	CASSWTGGGEAFF	TGTGCCAGCAGCTGGACAGGGGGGGGTGAAGCTTTCTTT
NA	NA	TRBV2	TRBJ1-3	CASSEEGESGNTIYF	TGTGCCAGCAGTGAAGAAGGAGAGTCTGGAAACACCATATATTTT
once	NA	TRBV5-1	TRBJ1-4	CASSLELSEKLFF	TGCGCCAGCAGCTTGGAGCTATCCGAAAAACTGTTTTTT
NA	TRBD1	TRBV4-3	TRBJ1-2	CASSQGGDRGRLDGYTF	TGCGCCAGCAGCCAAGGGGGGGACAGGGGGCGCTTGGATGGCTACACCTTC
NA	NA	TRBV6-5	TRBJ2-7	CASRAQGNYEQYF	TGTGCCAGCAGGGCACAGGGCAACTACGAGCAGTACTTC
NA	TRBD1	TRBV19	TRBJ1-5	CASRQGNQPQHF	TGTGCCAGTCGACAGGGGAATCAGCCCCAGCATTTT
NA	NA	TRBV7-9	TRBJ1-1	CASSLRRGNEAFF	TGTGCCAGCAGCTTACGCAGGGGTAATGAAGCTTTCTTT
NA	TRBD1	TRBV7-8	TRBJ2-7	CASSLVNRGFSYEQYF	TGTGCCAGCAGCTTAGTAAACAGGGGATTTTCCTACGAGCAGTACTTC
once	NA	TRBV7-9	TRBJ1-1	CASSSTGSNTEAFF	TGTGCCAGCAGCTCTACAGGGTCAAACACTGAAGCTTTCTTT
NA	TRBD1	TRBV5-6	TRBJ1-2	CASSPAGTGRPYGYTF	TGTGCCAGCAGCCCGGCCGGGACAGGGCGCCCCTATGGCTACACCTTC
NA	NA	TRBV4-1	TRBJ1-4	CASSQVKGIGGEKLFF	TGCGCCAGCAGCCAAGTAAAGGGGATAGGCGGTGAAAAACTGTTTTTT
NA	NA	TRBV5-1	TRBJ2-4	CASSPGVGSIAKNIQYF	TGCGCCAGCAGCCCCGGCGTGGGCTCAATAGCCAAAAACATTCAGTACTTC
NA	NA	TRBV2	TRBJ2-5	CASSEVVGLGGQETQYF	TGTGCCAGCAGTGAAGTAGTAGGTTTAGGGGGCCAAGAGACCCAGTACTTC
NA	TRBD2	TRBV6-6	TRBJ2-1	CASTPLGAGDYNEQFF	TGTGCCAGCACCCCTCTGGGCGCGGGGGACTACAATGAGCAGTTCTTC
few	TRBD1	TRBV10-2	TRBJ2-7	CASSDGQVLTYEQYF	TGCGCCAGCAGTGATGGACAGGTTTTAACCTACGAGCAGTACTTC
NA	NA	TRBV4-3	TRBJ1-5	CASSQDSGGSNQPQHF	TGCGCCAGCAGCCAAGATAGCGGGGGTAGCAATCAGCCCCAGCATTTT
once	NA	TRBV23-1	TRBJ1-3	CLSGSTIYF	TGTCTTTCGGGGAGCACCATATATTTT
NA	TRBD1	TRBV27	TRBJ1-1	CASSFWDRRNTEAFF	TGTGCCAGCAGTTTTTGGGACAGGAGGAACACTGAAGCTTTCTTT
NA	NA	TRBV27	TRBJ2-4	CASSLGGPGAKNIQYF	TGTGCCAGCAGTTTAGGCGGGCCTGGGGCCAAAAACATTCAGTACTTC
NA	NA	TRBV18	TRBJ1-5	CASSPSVRGMDQPQHF	TGTGCCAGCTCACCCTCCGTGCGAGGGATGGATCAGCCCCAGCATTTT
NA	NA	TRBV30	TRBJ2-6	CAWSVLGPASGANVLTF	TGTGCCTGGAGTGTACTGGGCCCGGCCTCTGGGGCCAACGTCCTGACTTTC
NA	NA	TRBV15	TRBJ1-1	CATSPGAGLNTEAFF	TGTGCCACCAGCCCGGGAGCGGGCCTGAACACTGAAGCTTTCTTT
NA	TRBD1	TRBV27	TRBJ1-3	CASSYGTGSGNTIYF	TGTGCCAGCAGCTACGGGACAGGCTCTGGAAACACCATATATTTT
NA	TRBD2	TRBV5-6	TRBJ2-1	CASSLARLAGGPPFF	TGTGCCAGCAGCTTGGCCCGACTAGCGGGGGGGCCTCCGTTCTTC
NA	NA	TRBV9	TRBJ2-6	CASSQGGAGANGLTF	TGTGCCAGCAGCCAGGGAGGGGCGGGGGCCAACGGCCTGACTTTC
NA	NA	TRBV4-2	TRBJ2-3	CASSQRSGDITDTQYF	TGTGCCAGCAGCCAACGAAGCGGGGACATCACAGATACGCAGTATTTT
NA	TRBD1	TRBV6-1	TRBJ2-1	CASRTGPPYNEQFF	TGTGCCAGCAGGACAGGGCCCCCCTACAATGAGCAGTTCTTC
NA	TRBD1	TRBV11-2	TRBJ1-1	CASSTGTGGAVAFF	TGTGCCAGCAGCACCGGGACAGGGGGCGCGGTAGCTTTCTTT
NA	TRBD2	TRBV7-6	TRBJ2-1	CASSQTSGGASEQFF	TGTGCCAGCAGCCAAACTAGCGGGGGGGCTAGTGAGCAGTTCTTC
NA	NA	TRBV9	TRBJ2-3	CASSVGGGGTTDTQYF	TGTGCCAGCAGCGTAGGAGGTGGGGGGACCACAGATACGCAGTATTTT
NA	NA	TRBV27	TRBJ1-2	CASSGGGVHSF	TGTGCCAGCAGCGGGGGTGGAGTACACTCCTTC
NA	NA	TRBV27	TRBJ2-3	CASSFALRTATQYF	TGTGCCAGCAGTTTTGCCTTGCGGACAGCTACGCAGTATTTT
NA	NA	TRBV11-3	TRBJ2-6	CASSLDSSGANVLTF	TGTGCCAGCAGCTTAGATAGCTCTGGGGCCAACGTCCTGACTTTC
NA	TRBD1	TRBV30	TRBJ2-6	CAWRNQGAGANGLTF	TGTGCCTGGAGGAACCAGGGGGCTGGGGCCAACGGCCTGACTTTC
NA	TRBD1	TRBV2	TRBJ1-1	CASRQGGVDTEAFF	TGTGCCAGTCGACAAGGGGGCGTCGACACTGAAGCTTTCTTT